The sequence of this T cell receptor beta chain was determined in a study of cytotoxic CD8 clonotypes in ibrutinib-treated CLL. Germline trimming cut 5 bases from V and 4 bases from J; bases unmatched to any gene: 5. The V gene's germline CDR1 is SGHTA and CDR2 FQGNSA. The length of the CDR3 is 14 residues. The assay was immunoSEQ multiplex PCR, and TCRdb's table has in-frame clones only and misses some. The sample carries more than 7,500 clones, roughly 84% recorded once. The starting material was PBMCs, obtained before ibrutinib treatment. The TCR originated in a human donor with chronic lymphocytic leukemia. This sequence joins TRBV7-2 and TRBJ2-1, with TRBD2 identical over 7 bases. The CDR3 here is CASSPAGPYNEQFF. CDR3 bases: TGTGCCAGCAGCCCAGCGGGACCTTACAATGAGCAGTTCTTC.